The sequence of this T cell receptor (beta chain) was determined in a study of Ad26.COV2.S vaccination and SARS-CoV-2 variants. As to treatment: some 20 received Ad26.COV2.S at low or high dose, single or two shots; 5 received placebo; per-sample allocation not given. Sampling occurred on day 63 after the first vaccine or placebo injection. In germline, CDR1 is LGHNA, CDR2 YSLEER. V lost 1 base, J lost 1 base, and 8 bases lay in between. This CDR3 has 16 residues. Here immunoSEQ multiplex PCR was the method, and the copy in TCRdb shows in-frame clones only, minus some. The sample lists around 340,000 clones, about 86% seen once, with about 10% in the top ten.

The gene calls are TRBV4-3 and TRBJ1-6; no firm D call. Sequenced here: peripheral blood, sampled in a trial of Ad26.COV2.S vaccine versus placebo. This TCR was sampled from a person aged 18-60 years who received the Ad26.COV2.S COVID-19 vaccine or a placebo. For the CDR3, the DNA is TGCGCCAGCAGCCAAGGTTTCGGATCCTATAATTCACCCCTCCACTTT. Protein sequence: CASSQGFGSYNSPLHF.